This T cell receptor beta chain was recovered during a study of cytomegalovirus exposure and HLA in healthy donors. It was with 60 Vbeta and 13 Jbeta primers that the PCR ran. Assay: immunoSEQ multiplex PCR; the TCRdb copy retains only in-frame clones and omits some. The data show 100,000 or so clones, approximately 66% seen once. This CDR3 spans 16 amino acids. In its sample, this clone was seen a few times. The sequence derives from a middle-aged man in good health and CMV-seropositive. The gene calls are TRBV1 and TRBJ1-4; the DNA was not compared with TRBD1, the D call given in the table. TRBV1 is a recognized pseudogene. What was sequenced was PBMCs. The CDR3 sequence: CTSSHQGAPGNEKLFF. The CDR3, as DNA: TGCACCAGCAGCCATCAGGGGGCACCAGGTAATGAAAAACTGTTTTTT.